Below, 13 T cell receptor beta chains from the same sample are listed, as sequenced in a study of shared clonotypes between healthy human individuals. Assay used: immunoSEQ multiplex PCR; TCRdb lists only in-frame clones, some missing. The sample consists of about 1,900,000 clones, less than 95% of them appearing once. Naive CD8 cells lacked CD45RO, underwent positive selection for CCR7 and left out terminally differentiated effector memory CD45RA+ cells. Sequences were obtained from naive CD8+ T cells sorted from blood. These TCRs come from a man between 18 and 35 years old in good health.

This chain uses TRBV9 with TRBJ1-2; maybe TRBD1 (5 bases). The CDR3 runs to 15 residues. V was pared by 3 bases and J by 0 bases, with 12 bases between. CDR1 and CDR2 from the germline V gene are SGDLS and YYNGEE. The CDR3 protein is CASSGSGTANYGYTF. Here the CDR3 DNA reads TGTGCCAGCAGCGGAAGCGGGACGGCTAACTATGGCTACACCTTC.

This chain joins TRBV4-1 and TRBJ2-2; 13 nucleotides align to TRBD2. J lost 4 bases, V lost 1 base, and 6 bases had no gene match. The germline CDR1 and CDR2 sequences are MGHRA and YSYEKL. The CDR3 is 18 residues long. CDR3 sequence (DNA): TGCGCCAGCAGCCAAGCCGAGGGACTAGCGGGACCCACCGGGGAGCTGTTTTTT. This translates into CASSQAEGLAGPTGELFF.

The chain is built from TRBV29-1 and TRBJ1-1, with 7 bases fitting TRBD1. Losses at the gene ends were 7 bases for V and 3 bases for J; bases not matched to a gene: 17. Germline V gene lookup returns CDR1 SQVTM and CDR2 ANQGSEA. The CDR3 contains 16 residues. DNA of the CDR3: TGCAGCGGGTCAGGGGGTTTAATGCCTCGGGACACTGAAGCTTTCTTT. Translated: CSGSGGLMPRDTEAFF.

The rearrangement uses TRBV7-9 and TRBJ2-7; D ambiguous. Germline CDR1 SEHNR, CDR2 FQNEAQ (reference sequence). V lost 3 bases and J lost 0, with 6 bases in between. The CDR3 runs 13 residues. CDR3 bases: TGTGCCAGCAGCTTGTGGTTCTCCTACGAGCAGTACTTC. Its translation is CASSLWFSYEQYF.

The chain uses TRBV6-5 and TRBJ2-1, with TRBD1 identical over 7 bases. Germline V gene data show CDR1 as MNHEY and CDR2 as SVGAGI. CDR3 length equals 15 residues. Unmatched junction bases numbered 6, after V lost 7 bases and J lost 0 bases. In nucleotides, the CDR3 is TGTGCCAGCACTTGGGCAGGGGGCTCCTACAATGAGCAGTTCTTC. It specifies CASTWAGGSYNEQFF.

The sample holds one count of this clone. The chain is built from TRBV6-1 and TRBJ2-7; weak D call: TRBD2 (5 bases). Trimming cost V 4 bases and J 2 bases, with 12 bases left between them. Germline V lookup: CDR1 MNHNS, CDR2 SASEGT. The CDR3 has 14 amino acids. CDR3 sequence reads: CASSARGSTYEQYF. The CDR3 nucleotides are TGTGCCAGCAGTGCGAGAGGGTCAACCTACGAGCAGTACTTC.

The CDR3 region is CSVEFKGQGKFYNEQFF. The CDR3 nucleotides read TGCAGCGTTGAATTTAAGGGACAGGGCAAGTTTTACAATGAGCAGTTCTTC. The chain employs TRBV29-1 and TRBJ2-1, with 9 bases aligning to TRBD1. The CDR3 totals 17 residues. Germline trimming cut 2 bases from V and 4 bases from J; bases unmatched to any gene: 12. Germline CDR1 SQVTM, CDR2 ANQGSEA.

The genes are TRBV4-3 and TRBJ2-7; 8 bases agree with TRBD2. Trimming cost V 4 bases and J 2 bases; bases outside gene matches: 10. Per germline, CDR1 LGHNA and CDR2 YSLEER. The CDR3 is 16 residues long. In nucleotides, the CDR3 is TGCGCCAGCAGCCGTCTAGGAGGACTAGCACCCTACGAGCAGTACTTC. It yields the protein CASSRLGGLAPYEQYF.

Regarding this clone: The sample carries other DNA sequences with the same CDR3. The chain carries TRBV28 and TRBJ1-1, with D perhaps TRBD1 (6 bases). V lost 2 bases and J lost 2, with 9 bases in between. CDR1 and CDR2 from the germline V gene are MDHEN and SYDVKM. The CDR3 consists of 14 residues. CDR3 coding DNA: TGTGCCAGCAGTTTACAAGGGACAAACACTGAAGCTTTCTTT. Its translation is CASSLQGTNTEAFF. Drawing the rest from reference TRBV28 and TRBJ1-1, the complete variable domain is DVKVTQSSRYLVKRTGEKVFLECVQDMDHENMFWYRQDPGLGLRLIYFSYDVKMKEKGDIPEGYSVSREKKERFSLILESASTNQTSMYLCASSLQGTNTEAFFGQGTRLTVV.

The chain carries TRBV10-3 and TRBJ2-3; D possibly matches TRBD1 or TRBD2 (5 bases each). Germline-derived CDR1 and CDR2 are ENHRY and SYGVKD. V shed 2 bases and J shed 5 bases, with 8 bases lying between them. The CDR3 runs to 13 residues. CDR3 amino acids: CAISELGGDTQYF. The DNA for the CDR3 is TGTGCCATCAGTGAGCTTGGGGGAGATACGCAGTATTTT.

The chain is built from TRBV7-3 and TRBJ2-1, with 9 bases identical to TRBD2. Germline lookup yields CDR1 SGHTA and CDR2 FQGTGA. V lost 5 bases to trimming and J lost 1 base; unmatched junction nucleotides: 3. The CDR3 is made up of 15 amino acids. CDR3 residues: CASSLAGTSYNEQFF. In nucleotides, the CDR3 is TGTGCCAGCAGCCTAGCGGGGACATCCTACAATGAGCAGTTCTTC.

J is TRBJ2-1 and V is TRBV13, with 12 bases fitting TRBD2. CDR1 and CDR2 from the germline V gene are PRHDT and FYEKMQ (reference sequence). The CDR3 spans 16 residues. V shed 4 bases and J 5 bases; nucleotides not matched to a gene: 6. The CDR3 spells CASSSRTSGANNEQFF. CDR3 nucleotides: TGTGCCAGCAGCTCAAGGACTAGCGGGGCTAACAATGAGCAGTTCTTC.

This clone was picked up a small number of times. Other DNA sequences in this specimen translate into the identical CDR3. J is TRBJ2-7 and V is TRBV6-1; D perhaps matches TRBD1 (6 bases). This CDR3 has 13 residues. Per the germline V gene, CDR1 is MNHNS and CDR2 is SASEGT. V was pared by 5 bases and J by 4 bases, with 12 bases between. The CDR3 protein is CASSTRTVYEQYF. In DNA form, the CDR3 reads TGTGCCAGCAGTACCCGGACAGTTTACGAGCAGTACTTC.